The clone carrying this T cell receptor (beta chain) has a handful of counts. Its antigen remains unidentified. This sample was taken from a study of regulatory T cells in long-lasting Graves disease. Study-wide points: Persistent patients shared more public clonotypes (about 2,700) than newly diagnosed patients (over 900).

Germline CDR1 SGHDN, CDR2 FVKESK. Trimming removed 4 bases from V and 4 bases from J; junction bases left unmatched: 12. The length of the CDR3 is 16 residues. Time point given: newly diagnosed GD, antithyroid drugs for less than 3 months. The TCR library was made from RNA that had been extracted from PBMCs in TRIzol. iRepertoire HTBI primers and Arm-PCR of CDR3 regions built TCR beta libraries. Each CDR3 protein is one row after TCRdb ran MiXCR on the multiplex PCR reads. The profile shows 530,000 or so distinct CDR3 sequences, about 16% of them singletons. These data were also reused for a study on T cells in Graves' hyperthyroidism and ophthalmopathy.

This sequence originates from a man younger than 30 with Graves disease. The chain combines TRBV14 with TRBJ2-7; 8 nucleotides align to TRBD1. The specimen was peripheral blood mononuclear cells (PBMCs), collected at new diagnosis, from a patient treated with antithyroid drugs. CDR3 in amino acids: CASSLTRDRMRYEQYF. Here the CDR3 DNA reads TGTGCCAGCAGCCTCACCCGGGACAGGATGAGGTACGAGCAGTACTTC.